The T cell receptor (beta chain) described here comes from a study of technical replicates of blood from a few donors. Libraries were prepared by immunoSEQ multiplex PCR; TCRdb keeps only in-frame clonotypes and omits some of them. The profile shows tens of thousands of clones, roughly 92% of them singletons. V was clipped by 10 bases and J by 1 base; unmatched bases: 9. This CDR3 is built from 15 residues. Germline V lookup: CDR1 SNHLY, CDR2 FYNNEI. The sequenced material came from PBMCs. This chain joins TRBV2 and TRBJ2-3; the match to TRBD1 covers 9 bases. The sequence was collected from a human donor in good health. Some clones in this sample may be carry-over from other donors' samples. CDR3 coding DNA: TGTGCCACCACTCAAAGGACAGGGGGCACAGATACGCAGTATTTT. Translating it yields CATTQRTGGTDTQYF.